This T cell receptor beta chain emerged from a study of PD-L1 blockade in urothelial cancer. Trimming cost V 5 bases and J 3 bases, with 8 bases left between them. Germline lookup yields CDR1 KGHSH and CDR2 LQKENI. This CDR3 spans 12 amino acids. Clones were read by immunoSEQ multiplex PCR, and TCRdb kept only the in-frame ones, dropping some. The sample lists about 95,000 clones, roughly 91% occurring once. Documented time point: pretreatment peripheral blood. Each individual provided 1 to 8 samples (taken pretreatment and on-treatment). The source of this sequence is a man aged 60 to 69 with urothelial cancer. The chain is built from TRBV18 and TRBJ2-7; weak D call: TRBD1 (5 bases). This specimen was PBMCs, taken around atezolizumab (anti-PD-L1) treatment. The CDR3 DNA is TGTGCCAGCTCAGCTCAGGGCTACGAGCAGTACTTC. Protein sequence: CASSAQGYEQYF.